This section outlines one T cell receptor beta chain sequence together with its context. Its target antigen remains unknown. Base qualities are missing; no much larger clone stands one base away. TCRbeta CDR3 regions were amplified from genomic DNA by means of the immunoSEQ Assay, a bias-controlled multiplex PCR. The study's own analysis went as follows. The number of nucleated cells in each sample was estimated from the amplification of reference gene primers within the assay. To quantify the absolute abundance of each unique TCRbeta CDR3 rearrangement, sequence reads were collapsed and filtered. For each sample, productive Simpson clonality was calculated by taking the square root of Simpson's diversity index across productive rearrangements. Drawn from immuneACCESS, this table holds only the in-frame rearrangements with V and J called that TCRdb kept. Clones are partly lost; checked studies trace under half to an unresolved V gene and leave the rest unexplained. V and J calls and clone size are copied from that table; D and trimming were computed from the DNA. The sample profile shows some 150,000 clones; 87% of them were found once. Jointly, the top ten make up 3.5% to 5.5% of the sample.

The data belong to a study of blood T cell repertoires in COVID-19 (dated by TCRdb to 2018 to 2021). In terms of the full investigation: Samples covering the acute and convalescent phases of COVID-19 were provided by collaborators in the United States, Italy and Spain. A de-identified subject ID, COVID-19 status, age in years and sex were almost always included in the sample metadata. The prospective study material was composed of cDNA or gDNA derived from T cells, B-cell-depleted T cells, or PBMCs. Where HLA class I and class II types were available, the types were taken from metadata supplied by the sample provider, not from assay-based typing. The samples were drawn from two sources: the first 160 participants of the ongoing ImmuneRACE study, and 1,254 subjects contributed by 6 global collaborators. The repertoires were released in a freely available public database intended as a resource for research on the immune response to SARS-CoV-2. The dataset comprised deeply sampled blood TCRbeta repertoires from subjects exposed to, actively infected with, or recovered from COVID-19.

Collaborating institutions collected whole blood in K2EDTA tubes following their own protocols. For TCRbeta analysis, collaborators shipped samples as frozen whole blood, isolated PBMCs, or DNA extracted from either of those sample types. Clipping removes 3 bases from V and 4 bases from J, with 0 as the unmatched junction base count. The cysteine opens and the phenylalanine closes a CDR3 of 13 amino acids. Only the CDR3 part of the read is kept: 39 bases, read in frame from the first base. CDR1 KGHSH and CDR2 LQKENI are derived from the germline V gene. Here is what the overall study found, with its caveats: The amount of clinical and demographic metadata varied by source and participant and was provided uncurated.

The sequence joins TRBV18 to TRBJ1-2, with 9 bases aligning to TRBD1. Sequencing input: peripheral blood. The receptor comes from a woman aged 40 to 50 with acute or convalescent COVID-19. The encoded CDR3 is CASSPTGGYGYTF. The sequence in DNA is TGTGCCAGCTCACCGACAGGGGGCTATGGCTACACCTTC.